This entry lists 10 T cell receptor beta chains sequenced from one sample in a study of post-analysis software for immune sequencing data. These receptors are not linked to any known antigen. Each TCR beta cDNA library carried unique molecular identifiers. Using its own MiXCR run on the PCR reads, TCRdb lists one record per CDR3 protein. Of hundreds of thousands of distinct CDR3 sequences detected, around 27% appear once; the ten largest clones hold roughly 0.57%. Study-level findings and limits: Four to six TRBV segments (TRBV5-6, TRBV5-1 and TRBV20-1 among them) occurred more frequently in patients than in controls.

The sequenced sample was blood. The source is a girl aged 10-17 years with multiple sclerosis.

This clonotype was found a few times. The chain joins TRBV7-2 to TRBJ2-1; D not resolved. The germline V and J ends were trimmed by 1 base and 2 bases, with 9 bases remaining between them. Germline V CDR1 and CDR2: SGHTA, FQGNSA. This CDR3 has 15 amino acids. DNA of the CDR3: TGTGCCAGCAGCTTAGGGCAGCTAACCTACAATGAGCAGTTCTTC. Amino acids: CASSLGQLTYNEQFF.

The rearrangement links TRBV9 to TRBJ2-1, with 9 bases matching TRBD2. The V and J ends lost 7 bases and 7 bases, in that order; junction bases with no gene match: 24. Germline CDR1 is SGDLS and CDR2 is YYNGEE. This CDR3 has 19 residues. The CDR3 sequence is CASGFPVGGEAGGPNEQFF. The CDR3 region has the DNA TGTGCCAGCGGTTTCCCTGTGGGAGGTGAGGCGGGAGGGCCGAATGAGCAGTTCTTC. The full variable domain, rest sourced from reference TRBV9 and TRBJ2-1, is DSGVTQTPKHLITATGQRVTLRCSPRSGDLSVYWYQQSLDQGLQFLIQYYNGEERAKGNILERFSAQQFPDLHSELNLSSLELGDSALYFCASGFPVGGEAGGPNEQFFGPGTRLTVL.

This clonotype was recorded only once. The chain joins TRBV20-1 to TRBJ2-2; D perhaps matches TRBD1 (6 bases). Trimming took 3 bases from V and 2 from J, leaving 19 bases between them. The CDR3 has 17 amino acids. CDR1 is DFQATT, CDR2 SNEGSKA, per germline (reference sequence). Here the CDR3 DNA reads TGCAGTGCTAGGTCCGATCGGGGCAGGGGTAACACCGGGGAGCTGTTTTTT. It encodes CSARSDRGRGNTGELFF.

This clonotype was counted only a few times. This chain uses TRBV29-1 with TRBJ2-5, with D uncertain. The length of the CDR3 is 14 residues. V lost 0 bases to trimming and J lost 5 bases, with 13 bases between them. CDR1 is SQVTM and CDR2 is ANQGSEA in the germline V gene. The CDR3 reads CSVEDPTDWETQYF. The CDR3 DNA sequence: TGCAGCGTTGAAGACCCCACAGATTGGGAGACCCAGTACTTC.

A few counts support this clonotype. The J gene is TRBJ1-2, the V gene TRBV6-5, with TRBD1 identical over 8 bases. The CDR3 has 15 amino acids. Germline assignment: CDR1 MNHEY and CDR2 SVGAGI. Trimming took 6 bases from V and 7 from J; bases not matched to a gene: 13. The CDR3 here is CASSRQGRQPSGYTF. As DNA, the CDR3 is TGTGCCAGCAGCCGACAGGGGCGCCAACCGAGTGGCTACACCTTC.

Turning to this clonotype: Likely a read error: the CDR3 ends without its conserved phenylalanine or tryptophan. The V gene is TRBV10-3, the J gene TRBJ1-2, with 7 bases fitting TRBD1. Germline loops: CDR1 ENHRY, CDR2 SYGVKD. J lost 6 bases, V lost 10 bases, and 11 bases had no gene match. The CDR3 runs 13 residues. CDR3 sequence (DNA): TGTGCCAGCCGGACAGGCCCATCGGATGGCTACACCGTC. Translated: CASRTGPSDGYTV.

The chain recombines TRBV9 with TRBJ2-7, with D perhaps being TRBD1 or TRBD2 (5 bases each). Germline loops: CDR1 SGDLS, CDR2 YYNGEE. The CDR3 is made up of 15 amino acids. The V end lost 0 bases, the J end lost 2 bases, and 12 bases lay between the germline ends. CDR3 bases: TGTGCCAGCAGCGTAGGGGGACGGGAAACCTACGAGCAGTACTTC. This gives the protein CASSVGGRETYEQYF.

Details on this clonotype: Just one base apart from a much larger clone, this may be a read error. The chain employs TRBV24-1 and TRBJ1-2; the D is unclear. V lost 4 bases and J lost 4, with 12 bases in between. Germline V gene sequence: CDR1 KGHDR, CDR2 SFDVKD. The CDR3 extends over 14 amino acids. The CDR3 here is CATSEFDGFYGYTF. The CDR3, as DNA: TGTGCCACCAGTGAGTTCGACGGATTCTATGGCTACACCTTC.

This chain joins TRBV4-3 and TRBJ1-5; D is possibly TRBD1 (5 bases). The length of the CDR3 is 15 residues. The germline V gene encodes CDR1 LGHNA and CDR2 YSLEER. V shed 0 bases and J shed 8 bases, with 14 bases lying between them. CDR3 bases: TGCGCCAGCAGCCAAGACAGGGCCGCCTTAGAGCCCCAGCATTTT. Protein product: CASSQDRAALEPQHF.

J is TRBJ2-2 and V is TRBV5-1, with D perhaps given as TRBD1 or TRBD2 (5 bases each). Germline V gives CDR1 SGHRS, CDR2 YFSETQ. V lost 0 bases and J lost 13, with 16 bases in between. CDR3 size: 14 residues. The CDR3 reads CASSLESRDPGLFF. CDR3 nucleotide sequence: TGCGCCAGCAGCTTGGAATCTAGGGACCCGGGGCTGTTTTTT.